Each of the 28 T cell receptor beta chains below was sequenced from the same sample in a study of shared clonotypes between healthy human individuals. As defined, naive CD8 cells were CD45RO-negative and positively selected for CCR7, with terminally differentiated effector memory CD45RA+ cells excluded. Libraries were prepared by immunoSEQ multiplex PCR; TCRdb keeps only in-frame clonotypes and omits some of them. Of approximately 590,000 clones listed, roughly 96% are singletons. Material for sequencing was naive CD8+ T cells sorted from blood. These receptors were obtained from a woman aged 25 to 39 in good health.

This sequence joins TRBV2 and TRBJ1-5, with 9 positions matching TRBD1. The V gene's germline CDR1 is SNHLY and CDR2 FYNNEI. Germline trimming cut 10 bases from V and 7 bases from J; bases unmatched to any gene: 14. The CDR3 is made up of 15 amino acids. CDR3 bases: TGTGCCACCACTCCGGGACAGGGCCCCAGGCAGCCCCAGCATTTT. Its translation is CATTPGQGPRQPQHF.

The genes are TRBV7-6 and TRBJ2-7, with 10 bases fitting TRBD2. This CDR3 region has 16 residues. Germline V lookup: CDR1 SGHVS, CDR2 FNYEAQ. Germline trimming cut 2 bases from V and 4 bases from J; bases unmatched to any gene: 8. The CDR3 DNA is TGTGCCAGCAGCTTAACTGAGGCTAGCGGGAGTTACGAGCAGTACTTC. This gives the protein CASSLTEASGSYEQYF.

V is TRBV7-9 and J is TRBJ1-5; D uncertain. The length of the CDR3 is 14 residues. Trimming took 5 bases from V and 3 from J, leaving 11 bases between them. The germline gives CDR1 SEHNR, CDR2 FQNEAQ (reference sequence). The CDR3 is CASSRGGPNQPQHF. The CDR3 DNA sequence: TGTGCCAGCAGCCGAGGAGGGCCCAATCAGCCCCAGCATTTT.

This sequence joins TRBV25-1 and TRBJ2-7; D gene unclear. The V and J ends lost 1 base and 1 base respectively, with 8 bases between them. The CDR3 is made up of 14 amino acids. CDR1 is MGHDK and CDR2 is SYGVNS in the germline V gene. This CDR3 is CASSESLASYEQYF. The CDR3 DNA is TGTGCCAGCAGTGAATCTCTGGCGTCCTACGAGCAGTACTTC.

The chain is built from TRBV2 and TRBJ1-2; unclear D gene. This CDR3 contains 17 residues. Trimming stripped 3 bases from V and 3 bases from J, with 20 bases between. CDR1 and CDR2 (germline): SNHLY, FYNNEI. The CDR3 nucleotides read TGTGCCAGCAGTGAGTGGACGGGAAGGTCGTCGGACTATGGCTACACCTTC. Protein product: CASSEWTGRSSDYGYTF.

The chain uses TRBV19 and TRBJ2-5; 7 bases align to TRBD2. The CDR3 totals 16 residues. Unmatched junction bases numbered 5, after V lost 0 bases and J lost 1 base. Looked up from germline, CDR1 is LNHDA and CDR2 is SQIVND (reference sequence). CDR3 nucleotides: TGTGCCAGTAGTATAGATCGGGAGGCCACCCAAGAGACCCAGTACTTC. Translating it yields CASSIDREATQETQYF.

About this clone itself: Other DNA sequences in the same sample also yield this CDR3. The chain carries TRBV19 and TRBJ1-5; D possibly corresponds to TRBD1 (6 bases). This CDR3 has 15 residues. V gave up 8 bases and J gave up 9 bases, with 23 bases separating them. Germline lookup yields CDR1 LNHDA and CDR2 SQIVND (reference sequence). CDR3 in DNA: TGTGCCAGTCCCTGCCTTAGGGGGGCGCCGGGGCCCCAGCATTTT. Protein product: CASPCLRGAPGPQHF.

This clone was observed a few times. The DNA of the CDR3 is TGTGCCAGCAGCCCTTTTCAAGAGCCGATGAACACTGAAGCTTTCTTT. Translated, it gives CASSPFQEPMNTEAFF. The rearrangement links TRBV4-2 to TRBJ1-1; D remains unclear. Germline assignment: CDR1 LGHNA and CDR2 YNFKEQ. V lost 4 bases, J lost 0 bases, and 15 bases lay in between. The CDR3 totals 16 residues.

The rearrangement links TRBV5-1 to TRBJ2-1, with TRBD2 as a possible D gene (6 bases). The CDR3 is made up of 17 amino acids. Germline V gene sequence: CDR1 SGHRS, CDR2 YFSETQ. The germline V and J ends were trimmed by 5 bases and 4 bases, with 22 bases remaining between them. CDR3 nucleotide sequence: TGCGCCAGCAGACCCGGTGGCACCTCTAGCGCGTACAATGAGCAGTTCTTC. This gives the protein CASRPGGTSSAYNEQFF.

The rearrangement links TRBV23-1 to TRBJ1-5, with 8 bases lining up with TRBD1. TRBV23-1 is an ORF, with its function uncertain. V lost 6 bases, J lost 1 base, and 2 bases stayed unmatched. The CDR3 has 14 residues. The CDR3 spells CASRDRESNQPQHF. CDR3 sequence (DNA): TGCGCCAGCAGGGACAGGGAAAGCAATCAGCCCCAGCATTTT.

This chain connects TRBV13 to TRBJ1-5; 7 positions match TRBD1. The CDR3 runs 18 residues. In germline, CDR1 is PRHDT, CDR2 FYEKMQ (reference sequence). The junction had 10 bases not matched to a gene; V was cut back by 0 bases and J by 2 bases. In nucleotides, the CDR3 is TGTGCCAGCAGCTTAGGCTTCGACAGGGAATACGGCAATCAGCCCCAGCATTTT. Residues: CASSLGFDREYGNQPQHF.

The chain employs TRBV6-1 and TRBJ1-1; D is possibly TRBD1 (5 bases). The V and J ends lost 8 bases and 3 bases respectively, with 10 bases between them. The CDR3 is made up of 12 amino acids. From germline, CDR1 is MNHNS and CDR2 SASEGT. The CDR3 DNA reads TGTGCCAGCTTTAAGGGGTACACTGAAGCTTTCTTT. Translating gives CASFKGYTEAFF.

The CDR3 nucleotides read TGTGCCAGCAGCCCCCGGACAGGGGTAAAGGTTTATGGCTACACCTTC. This encodes CASSPRTGVKVYGYTF. The rearrangement joins TRBV9 to TRBJ1-2, with 9 positions matching TRBD1. The ends lost 4 bases at V and 5 bases at J; junction bases unmatched: 12. The CDR3 covers 16 residues. The germline gives CDR1 SGDLS, CDR2 YYNGEE. Filled out from reference TRBV9 and TRBJ1-2, the complete variable domain reads DSGVTQTPKHLITATGQRVTLRCSPRSGDLSVYWYQQSLDQGLQFLIQYYNGEERAKGNILERFSAQQFPDLHSELNLSSLELGDSALYFCASSPRTGVKVYGYTFGSGTRLTVV.

V usage is TRBV14 and J usage is TRBJ2-7, with TRBD1 identical over 8 bases. Germline loops: CDR1 SGHDN, CDR2 FVKESK. With V trimmed by 0 bases and J by 1 base, 2 bases remained unmatched. The CDR3 consists of 15 residues. CDR3 protein: CASSQDRDRSYEQYF. CDR3 DNA sequence: TGTGCCAGCAGCCAAGATCGGGACAGGTCCTACGAGCAGTACTTC.

V is TRBV27 and J is TRBJ2-7; D gene unclear. The germline V gene has CDR1 MNHEY and CDR2 SMNVEV (reference sequence). V gave up 3 bases and J gave up 0 bases, with 12 bases separating them. This CDR3 region has 15 residues. The CDR3 region has the DNA TGTGCCAGCAGTTTGGCTGGGGTGGTCTCCTACGAGCAGTACTTC. Translation: CASSLAGVVSYEQYF.

The chain couples TRBV29-1 to TRBJ2-7, with 7 bases fitting TRBD2. With V trimmed by 1 base and J by 2 bases, 5 bases remained unmatched. CDR1 and CDR2 (germline): SQVTM, ANQGSEA. The CDR3 length is 14 residues. CDR3 in amino acids: CSVEGRAGAYEQYF. DNA for the CDR3: TGCAGCGTTGAAGGGCGGGCGGGAGCCTACGAGCAGTACTTC.

The chain uses TRBV27 and TRBJ2-3; 9 bases match TRBD2. CDR1 and CDR2 (germline): MNHEY, SMNVEV (reference sequence). There are 12 residues in the CDR3. The V and J ends lost 11 bases and 3 bases, in that order; junction bases with no gene match: 3. The CDR3 DNA reads TGTGCCGCGGGAGGGCGTACAGATACGCAGTATTTT. Translating it yields CAAGGRTDTQYF.

The V gene is TRBV28, the J gene TRBJ2-7; D might be TRBD1 or TRBD2, each matching 6 bases. The CDR3 covers 12 residues. V gave up 8 bases and J gave up 2 bases, with 10 bases separating them. Germline V gene sequence: CDR1 MDHEN, CDR2 SYDVKM. CDR3 region: CASEGGPYEQYF. As DNA, the CDR3 is TGTGCCAGCGAGGGGGGACCCTACGAGCAGTACTTC.

The J gene is TRBJ2-1, the V gene TRBV5-1, with D tentatively TRBD2 (5 bases). V lost 4 bases and J 4 bases, leaving 15 bases between the germline ends. CDR3 length: 15 amino acids. Germline CDR1 and CDR2: SGHRS and YFSETQ. The CDR3: CASSPEGFPYNEQFF. As DNA, the CDR3 is TGCGCCAGCAGCCCCGAGGGTTTTCCTTACAATGAGCAGTTCTTC.

This chain joins TRBV9 and TRBJ2-7; 13 positions agree with TRBD2. The CDR3 has 15 residues. Germline CDR1 reads SGDLS; CDR2 reads YYNGEE. V was clipped by 4 bases and J by 5 bases; unmatched bases: 6. The CDR3, as DNA: TGTGCCAGCAGCAGGGGACTAGCGGGAACGCACGAGCAGTACTTC. It specifies CASSRGLAGTHEQYF.

The chain recombines TRBV7-2 with TRBJ1-2; no definite D call. The V end was cut by 6 bases, the J end by 2 bases, with 16 bases between. CDR3 length: 15 amino acids. Germline lookup yields CDR1 SGHTA and CDR2 FQGNSA. CDR3 sequence (DNA): TGTGCCAGCAGTCTAGGGAGCGGCCGCAACTATGGCTACACCTTC. It yields the protein CASSLGSGRNYGYTF. Using reference TRBV7-2 and TRBJ1-2 for the parts outside the CDR3, the full variable domain is GAGVSQSPSNKVTEKGKDVELRCDPISGHTALYWYRQSLGQGLEFLIYFQGNSAPDKSGLPSDRFSAERTGGSVSTLTIQRTQQEDSAVYLCASSLGSGRNYGYTFGSGTRLTVV.

The rearrangement uses TRBV7-9 and TRBJ2-5; 7 positions agree with TRBD2. The CDR3 is made up of 14 amino acids. Germline lookup yields CDR1 SEHNR and CDR2 FQNEAQ (reference sequence). The junction had 5 bases not matched to a gene; V was cut back by 5 bases and J by 2 bases. The DNA for the CDR3 is TGTGCCAGCAGCCAGGGACTACCTCAAGAGACCCAGTACTTC. Residues: CASSQGLPQETQYF.

The J gene is TRBJ1-1, the V gene TRBV5-1, with D perhaps TRBD1 (5 bases). Deletions cut 4 bases from V and 4 bases from J, with 14 bases between. Germline lookup yields CDR1 SGHRS and CDR2 YFSETQ. CDR3 length: 14 residues. The CDR3 sequence is CASSTKIRGTEAFF. CDR3 coding DNA: TGCGCCAGCAGCACTAAAATAAGGGGCACTGAAGCTTTCTTT.

J is TRBJ1-1 and V is TRBV29-1; D may be TRBD1 (5 bases). The CDR3 is 13 amino acids. Germline CDR1 is SQVTM and CDR2 is ANQGSEA. Trimming stripped 4 bases from V and 2 bases from J, with 11 bases between. CDR3 coding DNA: TGCAGCGTTGTATCGGGGCACAACACTGAAGCTTTCTTT. Its translation is CSVVSGHNTEAFF.

The V and J genes are TRBV7-3 and TRBJ2-1; D uncertain. There are 11 residues in the CDR3. Per the germline V gene, CDR1 is SGHTA and CDR2 is FQGTGA. Trimming stripped 0 bases from V and 7 bases from J, with 1 base between. CDR3 region: CASSLTNEQFF. CDR3 nucleotide sequence: TGTGCCAGCAGCTTAACGAATGAGCAGTTCTTC.

This chain's CDR3 is CASSTGTNYEQYF. The CDR3 DNA is TGTGCCAGTAGCACCGGGACAAACTACGAGCAGTACTTC. The chain is built from TRBV19 and TRBJ2-7, with D tentatively TRBD1 (6 bases). The V end lost 6 bases, the J end lost 3 bases, and 12 bases lay between the germline ends. The CDR3 has 13 residues. From germline, CDR1 is LNHDA and CDR2 SQIVND (reference sequence). The full variable domain, completed using reference TRBV19 and TRBJ2-7, is DGGITQSPKYLFRKEGQNVTLSCEQNLNHDAMYWYRQDPGQGLRLIYYSQIVNDFQKGDIAEGYSVSREKKESFPLTVTSAQKNPTAFYLCASSTGTNYEQYFGPGTRLTVT.

The rearrangement uses TRBV6-1 and TRBJ1-1; TRBD1 matches at 7 bases. There are 15 residues in the CDR3. Germline V gene sequence: CDR1 MNHNS, CDR2 SASEGT. With V trimmed by 2 bases and J by 3 bases, 6 bases remained unmatched. The CDR3 region is CASSETAGGYTEAFF. Written as DNA, the CDR3 is TGTGCCAGCAGTGAAACGGCAGGGGGGTACACTGAAGCTTTCTTT.

This clone was counted a single time. The V and J genes are TRBV29-1 and TRBJ1-1, with no clear D. Per the germline V gene, CDR1 is SQVTM and CDR2 is ANQGSEA. With 6 bases removed from V and 1 base from J, the gap between germline ends came to 12 bases. The CDR3 loop spans 13 amino acids. The CDR3 is CSVAEEGNTEAFF. As DNA, the CDR3 is TGCAGCGTCGCAGAAGAAGGGAACACTGAAGCTTTCTTT.